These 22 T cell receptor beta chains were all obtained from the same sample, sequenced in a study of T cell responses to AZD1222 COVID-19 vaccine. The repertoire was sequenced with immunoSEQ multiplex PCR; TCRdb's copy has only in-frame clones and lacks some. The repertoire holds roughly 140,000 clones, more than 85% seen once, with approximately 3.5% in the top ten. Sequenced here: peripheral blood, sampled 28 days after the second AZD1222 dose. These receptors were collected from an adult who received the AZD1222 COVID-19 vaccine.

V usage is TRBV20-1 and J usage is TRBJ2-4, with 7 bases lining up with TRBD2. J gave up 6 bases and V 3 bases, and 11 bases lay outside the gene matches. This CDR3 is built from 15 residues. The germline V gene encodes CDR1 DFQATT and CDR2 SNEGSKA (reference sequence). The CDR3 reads CSASPEAGVVNIQYF. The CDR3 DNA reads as TGCAGTGCTAGTCCCGAGGCGGGAGTTGTAAACATTCAGTACTTC.

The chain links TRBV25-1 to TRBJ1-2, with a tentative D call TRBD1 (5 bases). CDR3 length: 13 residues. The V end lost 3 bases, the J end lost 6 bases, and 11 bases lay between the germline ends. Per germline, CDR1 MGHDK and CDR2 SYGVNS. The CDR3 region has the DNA TGTGCCAGCAGTGACCAGGGTAGGAATGGCTACACCTTC. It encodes CASSDQGRNGYTF.

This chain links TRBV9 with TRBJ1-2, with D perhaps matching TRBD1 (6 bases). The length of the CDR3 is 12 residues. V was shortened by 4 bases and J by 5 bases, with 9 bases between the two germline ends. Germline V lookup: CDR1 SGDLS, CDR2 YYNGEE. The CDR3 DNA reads TGTGCCAGCAGCCAAGGACAGTATGGCTACACCTTC. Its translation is CASSQGQYGYTF.

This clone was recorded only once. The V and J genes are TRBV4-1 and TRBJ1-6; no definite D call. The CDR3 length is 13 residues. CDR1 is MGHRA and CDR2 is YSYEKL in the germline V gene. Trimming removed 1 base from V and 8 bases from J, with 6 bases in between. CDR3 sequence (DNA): TGCGCCAGCAGCCAAGGCCGGGATTCACCCCTCCACTTT. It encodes CASSQGRDSPLHF.

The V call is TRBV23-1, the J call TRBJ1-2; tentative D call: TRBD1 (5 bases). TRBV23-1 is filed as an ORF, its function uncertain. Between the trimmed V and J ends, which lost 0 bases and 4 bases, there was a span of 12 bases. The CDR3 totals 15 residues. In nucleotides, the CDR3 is TGCGCCAGCAGTCAATCACCCCAGGGAGGCTATGGCTACACCTTC. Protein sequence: CASSQSPQGGYGYTF.

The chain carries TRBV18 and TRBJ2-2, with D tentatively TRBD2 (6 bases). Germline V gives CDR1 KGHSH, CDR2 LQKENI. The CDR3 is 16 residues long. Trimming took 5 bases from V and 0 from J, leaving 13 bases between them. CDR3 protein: CASSFTAGANTGELFF. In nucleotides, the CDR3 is TGTGCCAGCTCATTTACAGCGGGCGCGAACACCGGGGAGCTGTTTTTT.

CDR3 protein: CASSISSGGTTEAFF. CDR3 coding DNA: TGTGCCAGTAGTATTTCGTCAGGCGGGACCACTGAAGCTTTCTTT. The chain is built from TRBV19 and TRBJ1-1; D might be TRBD1 (5 bases). CDR3 length equals 15 residues. Per germline, CDR1 LNHDA and CDR2 SQIVND (reference sequence). V lost 3 bases and J lost 4, with 15 bases in between.

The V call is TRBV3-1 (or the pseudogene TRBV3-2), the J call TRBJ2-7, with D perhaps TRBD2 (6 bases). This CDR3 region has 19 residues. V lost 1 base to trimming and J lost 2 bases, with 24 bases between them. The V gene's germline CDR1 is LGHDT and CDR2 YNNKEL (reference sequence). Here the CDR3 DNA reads TGTGCCAGCAGCCAAGCTTACTCTCGGCATGCGGGAAGCGCCTACGAGCAGTACTTC. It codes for CASSQAYSRHAGSAYEQYF.

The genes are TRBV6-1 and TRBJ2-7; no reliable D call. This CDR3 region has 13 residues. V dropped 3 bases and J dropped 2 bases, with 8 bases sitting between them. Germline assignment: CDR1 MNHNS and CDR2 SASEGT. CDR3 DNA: TGTGCCAGCAGTGATCGACGGACCTACGAGCAGTACTTC. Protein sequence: CASSDRRTYEQYF.

The CDR3 reads CASTERTGLGNTGELFF. CDR3 DNA sequence: TGTGCCAGCACCGAACGGACAGGGTTGGGGAACACCGGGGAGCTGTTTTTT. The chain has TRBV27 and TRBJ2-2, with 8 positions matching TRBD1. V lost 7 bases, J lost 1 base, and 11 bases stayed unmatched. CDR1 MNHEY and CDR2 SMNVEV come from the germline V gene (reference sequence). The CDR3 runs to 17 residues.

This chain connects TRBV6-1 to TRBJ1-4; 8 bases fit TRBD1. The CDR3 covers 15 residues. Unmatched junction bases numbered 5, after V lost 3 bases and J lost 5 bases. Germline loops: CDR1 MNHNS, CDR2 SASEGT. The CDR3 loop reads CASSDPGQVNEKLFF. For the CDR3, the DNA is TGTGCCAGCAGTGATCCGGGACAGGTGAATGAAAAACTGTTTTTT.

CDR3 DNA: TGTGCCAGCAGTCCGGAGTATAGCAATCAGCCCCAGCATTTT. Encoded protein: CASSPEYSNQPQHF. This chain links TRBV7-2 with TRBJ1-5; no firm D call. The CDR3 is 14 residues long. The V and J ends lost 6 bases and 0 bases respectively, with 9 bases between them. Germline CDR1 reads SGHTA; CDR2 reads FQGNSA.

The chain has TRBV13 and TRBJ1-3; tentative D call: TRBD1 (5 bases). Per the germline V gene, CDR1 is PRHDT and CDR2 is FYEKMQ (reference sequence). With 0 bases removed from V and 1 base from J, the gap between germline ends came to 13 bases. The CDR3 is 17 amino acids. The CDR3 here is CASSLGGGAMSGNTIYF. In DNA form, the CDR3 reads TGTGCCAGCAGCTTAGGTGGAGGGGCTATGTCTGGAAACACCATATATTTT.

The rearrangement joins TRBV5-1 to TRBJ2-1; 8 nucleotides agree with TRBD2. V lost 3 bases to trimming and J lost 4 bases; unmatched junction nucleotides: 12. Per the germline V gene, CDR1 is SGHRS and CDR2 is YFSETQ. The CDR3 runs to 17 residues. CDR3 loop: CASSSVPSGSLYNEQFF. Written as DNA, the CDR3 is TGCGCCAGCAGCTCGGTCCCTAGCGGGTCTCTATACAATGAGCAGTTCTTC.

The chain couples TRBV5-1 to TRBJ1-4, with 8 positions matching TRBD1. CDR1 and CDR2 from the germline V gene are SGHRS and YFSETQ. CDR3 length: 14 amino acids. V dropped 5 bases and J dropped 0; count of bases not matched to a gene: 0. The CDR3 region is CASRGQATNEKLFF. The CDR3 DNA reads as TGCGCCAGCAGGGGACAGGCAACTAATGAAAAACTGTTTTTT.

CDR3 sequence (DNA): TGCGCCAGCAGCCGCTTAGCCGGGACAGGGGGAACCGGGGAGCTGTTTTTT. Its translation is CASSRLAGTGGTGELFF. The chain recombines TRBV4-1 with TRBJ2-2; the match to TRBD1 covers 11 bases. The CDR3 loop spans 17 amino acids. CDR1 MGHRA and CDR2 YSYEKL come from the germline V gene. J gave up 5 bases and V 4 bases, and 9 bases lay outside the gene matches.

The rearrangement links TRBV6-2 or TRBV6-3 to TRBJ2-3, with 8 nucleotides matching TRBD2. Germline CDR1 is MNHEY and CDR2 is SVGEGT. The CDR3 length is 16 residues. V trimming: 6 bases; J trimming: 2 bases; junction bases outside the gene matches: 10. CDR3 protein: CASSSRIAGPTDTQYF. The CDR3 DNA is TGTGCCAGCAGCAGCCGGATAGCGGGACCCACAGATACGCAGTATTTT.

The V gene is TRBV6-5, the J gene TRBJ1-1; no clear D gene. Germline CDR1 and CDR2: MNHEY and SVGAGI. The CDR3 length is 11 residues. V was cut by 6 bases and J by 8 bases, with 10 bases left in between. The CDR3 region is CASRSEREAFF. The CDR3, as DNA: TGTGCCAGCAGGTCAGAGAGAGAAGCTTTCTTT.

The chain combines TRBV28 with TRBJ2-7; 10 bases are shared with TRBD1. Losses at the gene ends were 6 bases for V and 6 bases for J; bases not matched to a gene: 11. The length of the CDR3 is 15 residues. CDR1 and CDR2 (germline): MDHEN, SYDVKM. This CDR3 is CASRYTGTGEREQYF. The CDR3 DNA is TGTGCCAGCAGGTACACCGGGACAGGGGAGCGCGAGCAGTACTTC.

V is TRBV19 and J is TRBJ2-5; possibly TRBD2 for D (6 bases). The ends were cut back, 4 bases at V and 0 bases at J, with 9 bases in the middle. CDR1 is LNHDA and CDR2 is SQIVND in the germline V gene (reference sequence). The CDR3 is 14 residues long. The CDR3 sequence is CASSTERDQETQYF. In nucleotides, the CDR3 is TGTGCCAGTAGTACAGAGCGGGACCAAGAGACCCAGTACTTC.

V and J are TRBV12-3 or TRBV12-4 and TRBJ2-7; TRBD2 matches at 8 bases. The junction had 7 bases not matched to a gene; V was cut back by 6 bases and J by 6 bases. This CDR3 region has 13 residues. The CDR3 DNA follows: TGTGCCAGCAGGCGGGCTCGGGAGGGCGAGCAGTACTTC. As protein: CASRRAREGEQYF.

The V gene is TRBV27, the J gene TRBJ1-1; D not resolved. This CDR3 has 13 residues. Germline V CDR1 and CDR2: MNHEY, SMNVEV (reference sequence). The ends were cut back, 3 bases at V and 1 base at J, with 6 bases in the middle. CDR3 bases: TGTGCCAGCAGTTTTATTGGGAACACTGAAGCTTTCTTT. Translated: CASSFIGNTEAFF.